This TCR beta chain was sequenced for a study of blood T cell repertoires in COVID-19. Study summary: There were acute and convalescent COVID-19 samples, and they came from the United States, Italy and Spain. Sample material is recorded as cDNA or gDNA derived from T cells, B-cell-depleted T cells, or PBMCs.

Germline CDR1 MGHDK, CDR2 SYGVNS. The CDR3 extends over 14 amino acids. V lost 8 bases and J lost 1, with 11 bases in between. In the original analysis: Researchers report that nucleated cell counts were estimated from reference gene primer amplification. Generated by immunoSEQ multiplex PCR, the TCRdb table keeps only in-frame clones and is missing some. The V and J calls and clone size were taken over from that table, and D and trimming were inferred from the DNA. This sample has around 70,000 clones; around 82% occur once, and the top ten carry 6.6%. The specimen was peripheral blood. The gene calls are TRBV25-1 and TRBJ2-2; the D gene is possibly TRBD2 (5 bases). This TCR was sampled from a man aged 55 to 70 with acute or convalescent COVID-19. CDR3 loop: CASQPGLNTGELFF. For the CDR3, the DNA is TGTGCCAGCCAGCCGGGGTTGAACACCGGGGAGCTGTTTTTT. Full variable domain (outside the CDR3, taken from reference TRBV25-1 and TRBJ2-2): EADIYQTPRYLVIGTGKKITLECSQTMGHDKMYWYQQDPGMELHLIHYSYGVNSTEKGDLSSESTVSRIRTEHFPLTLESARPSHTSQYLCASQPGLNTGELFFGEGSRLTVL.